This T cell receptor beta chain was recovered during a study of T cell repertoires in cytomegalovirus infection. V was pared by 0 bases and J by 4 bases, with 6 bases between. The CDR3 has 12 amino acids. The germline V gene encodes CDR1 DFQATT and CDR2 SNEGSKA (reference sequence). This clonotype turned up a few times. TCRdb processed the reads anew with MiXCR; each CDR3 protein has one entry. Among some 700,000 distinct CDR3 sequences listed, 35% to 45% were seen once. Sequencing was carried out using PBMCs. The rearrangement uses TRBV20-1 and TRBJ2-5; no clear D. The receptor was isolated from a human donor in good health (CMV status not recorded). Some clones in this sample may be carry-over from other donors' samples. The CDR3 DNA is TGCAGTGCTAGAGACTTATCAGAGACCCAGTACTTC. Protein product: CSARDLSETQYF.